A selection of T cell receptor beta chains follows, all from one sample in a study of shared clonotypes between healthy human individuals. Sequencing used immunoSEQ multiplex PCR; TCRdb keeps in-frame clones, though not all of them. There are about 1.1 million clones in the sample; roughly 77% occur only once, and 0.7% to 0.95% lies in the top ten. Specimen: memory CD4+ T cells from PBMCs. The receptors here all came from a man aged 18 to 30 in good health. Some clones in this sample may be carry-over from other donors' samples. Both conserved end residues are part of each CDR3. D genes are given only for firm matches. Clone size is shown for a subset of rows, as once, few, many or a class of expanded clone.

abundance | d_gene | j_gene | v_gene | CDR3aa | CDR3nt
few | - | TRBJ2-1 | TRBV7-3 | CASSLEGSSYNEQFF | TGTGCCAGCAGCTTAGAGGGGAGCTCCTACAATGAGCAGTTCTTC
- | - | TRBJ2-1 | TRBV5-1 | CASTRGGPPNEQFF | TGCGCCAGCACACGAGGAGGGCCTCCCAATGAGCAGTTCTTC
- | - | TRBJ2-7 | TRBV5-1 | CASSSGTAFYEQYF | TGCGCCAGCAGCTCCGGGACTGCCTTCTACGAGCAGTACTTC
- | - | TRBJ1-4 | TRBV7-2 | CASSRGGSNEKLFF | TGTGCCAGCAGCCGTGGGGGATCAAATGAAAAACTGTTTTTT
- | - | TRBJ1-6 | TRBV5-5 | CASSLLGQQGGSPLHF | TGTGCCAGCAGCTTGCTAGGACAACAAGGTGGTTCACCCCTCCACTTT
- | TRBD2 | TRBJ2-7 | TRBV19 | CASQRTSAYEQYF | TGTGCCAGTCAAAGGACTAGCGCCTACGAGCAGTACTTC
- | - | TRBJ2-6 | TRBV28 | CASSLWEGGPSGANVLTF | TGTGCCAGCAGTTTATGGGAGGGGGGCCCCTCTGGGGCCAACGTCCTGACTTTC
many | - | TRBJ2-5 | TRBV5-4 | CASSLGLAQETQYF | TGTGCCAGCAGCTTGGGGCTCGCTCAAGAGACCCAGTACTTC
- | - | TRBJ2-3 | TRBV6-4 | CASSDSAGATDTQYF | TGTGCCAGCAGTGACTCCGCCGGAGCCACAGATACGCAGTATTTT
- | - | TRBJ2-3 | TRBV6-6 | CASSWDSLNTDTQYF | TGTGCCAGCAGTTGGGACTCCTTAAACACAGATACGCAGTATTTT
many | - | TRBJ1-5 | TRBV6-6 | CATGGTNQPQHF | TGTGCCACCGGAGGGACAAATCAGCCCCAGCATTTT
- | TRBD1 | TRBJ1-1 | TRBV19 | CATRDSLPYTEAFF | TGTGCCACCCGGGACAGCCTACCGTACACTGAAGCTTTCTTT
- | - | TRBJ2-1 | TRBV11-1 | CASSPGGATRGNEQFF | TGTGCCAGCAGCCCCGGGGGTGCGACACGGGGGAATGAGCAGTTCTTC
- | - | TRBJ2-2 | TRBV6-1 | CASAGYTGELFF | TGTGCCAGTGCGGGGTACACCGGGGAGCTGTTTTTT
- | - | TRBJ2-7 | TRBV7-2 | CASSTRTVSSYEQYF | TGTGCCAGCAGCACCCGGACGGTTAGCTCCTACGAGCAGTACTTC
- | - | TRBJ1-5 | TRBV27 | CASSFEGVSNQPQHF | TGTGCCAGCAGTTTCGAGGGGGTGAGCAATCAGCCCCAGCATTTT
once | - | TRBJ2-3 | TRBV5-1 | CASSSGSTDTQYF | TGCGCCAGCAGCTCCGGCAGCACAGATACGCAGTATTTT
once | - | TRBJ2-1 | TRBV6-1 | CASSERGGVTKYNEQFF | TGTGCCAGCAGTGAACGCGGAGGGGTGACGAAATACAATGAGCAGTTCTTC
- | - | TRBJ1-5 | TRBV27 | CASRSLVASNQPQHF | TGTGCCAGCAGGTCCCTGGTGGCCAGCAATCAGCCCCAGCATTTT
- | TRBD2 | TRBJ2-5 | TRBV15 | CATSRDPGGETQYF | TGTGCCACCAGCAGAGATCCGGGAGGTGAGACCCAGTACTTC
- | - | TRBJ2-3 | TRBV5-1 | CASSLLVTAPDTQYF | TGCGCCAGCAGCTTGTTGGTTACCGCCCCAGATACGCAGTATTTT
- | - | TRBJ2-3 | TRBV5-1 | CASSLDSGLDTQYF | TGCGCCAGCAGCTTAGACTCGGGCCTAGATACGCAGTATTTT
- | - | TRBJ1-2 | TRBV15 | CATSSTRGRGSYTF | TGTGCCACCAGCAGCACCCGAGGACGCGGGAGTTACACCTTC
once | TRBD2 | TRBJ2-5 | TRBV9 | CASSVGEGRRGEETQYF | TGTGCCAGCAGCGTAGGGGAGGGCCGGAGAGGGGAAGAGACCCAGTACTTC
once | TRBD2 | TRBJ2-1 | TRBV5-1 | CASSSLLAEAYNEQFF | TGCGCCAGCAGCTCCTTACTAGCGGAGGCCTACAATGAGCAGTTCTTC